The next 19 T cell receptor beta chains were all read from a single sample in a study of blood T cell repertoires in COVID-19. The protocol was immunoSEQ multiplex PCR, while the TCRdb copy is restricted to in-frame clones and leaves out a portion. Among about 270,000 clones listed, about 85% were seen once. Material: PBMCs or T cells enriched from blood (not recorded which). These TCRs come from a woman aged 50 to 60 who had recovered from COVID-19.

This clone was observed a single time. The V call is TRBV10-2, the J call TRBJ1-1, with D uncertain. V was clipped by 2 bases and J by 3 bases, with 7 bases between them. This CDR3 contains 13 residues. The germline V gene encodes CDR1 WSHSY and CDR2 SAAADI. The CDR3 sequence is CASSEISHTEAFF. In DNA form, the CDR3 reads TGCGCCAGCAGTGAGATTTCTCACACTGAAGCTTTCTTT.

The chain carries TRBV27 and TRBJ2-2; weak D call: TRBD1 (5 bases). With 0 bases removed from V and 7 bases from J, the gap between germline ends came to 15 bases. Germline CDR1 is MNHEY and CDR2 is SMNVEV (reference sequence). This CDR3 region has 16 residues. The CDR3 region has the DNA TGTGCCAGCAGTTTATCGCACCTCTCTACAGGCGGGGAGCTGTTTTTT. This sequence encodes CASSLSHLSTGGELFF.

This chain links TRBV5-1 with TRBJ2-5, with D possibly TRBD2 on 6 matching bases. In germline, CDR1 is SGHRS, CDR2 YFSETQ. The CDR3 extends over 14 amino acids. V was shortened by 5 bases and J by 0 bases, with 11 bases between the two germline ends. This CDR3 is CASRVLADQETQYF. The CDR3 DNA reads TGCGCCAGCAGGGTTTTAGCGGACCAAGAGACCCAGTACTTC.

This chain uses TRBV7-9 with TRBJ2-7; the match to TRBD2 covers 7 bases. The CDR3 runs to 13 residues. The junction had 8 bases not matched to a gene; V was cut back by 5 bases and J by 7 bases. CDR1 is SEHNR and CDR2 is FQNEAQ in the germline V gene (reference sequence). The CDR3 DNA is TGTGCCAGCAGCCCCCAACCCGGGGGGGAGCAGTACTTC. Encoded protein: CASSPQPGGEQYF. The full variable domain, rest sourced from reference TRBV7-9 and TRBJ2-7, is DTGVSQNPRHKITKRGQNVTFRCDPISEHNRLYWYRQTLGQGPEFLTYFQNEAQLEKSRLLSDRFSAERPKGSFSTLEIQRTEQGDSAMYLCASSPQPGGEQYFGPGTRLTVT.

This clone was counted between two and nine times. The rearrangement uses TRBV4-3 and TRBJ2-7; no clear D gene. The V end lost 0 bases, the J end lost 1 base, and 10 bases lay between the germline ends. Germline V gene lookup returns CDR1 LGHNA and CDR2 YSLEER. The CDR3 is 15 residues long. CDR3 sequence (DNA): TGCGCCAGCAGCCAAGAGGGTCACAGTTCCTACGAGCAGTACTTC. Translating it yields CASSQEGHSSYEQYF.

The chain is built from TRBV5-1 and TRBJ1-2; the match to TRBD1 covers 9 bases. The CDR3 spans 18 residues. Germline CDR1 and CDR2: SGHRS and YFSETQ. V was clipped by 0 bases and J by 4 bases; unmatched bases: 13. The CDR3 region has the DNA TGCGCCAGCAGCTTGGCCCTTCGGGACAGGGAGAGGGGCTATGGCTACACCTTC. It yields the protein CASSLALRDRERGYGYTF.

The V call is TRBV11-1, the J call TRBJ2-3; the D is unclear. The CDR3 runs to 13 residues. V shed 5 bases and J shed 6 bases, with 12 bases lying between them. Germline values: CDR1 SGHAT, CDR2 FQDESV (reference sequence). The CDR3 sequence: CASSPNAGDTQYF. The CDR3 region has the DNA TGTGCCAGCAGCCCGAACGCCGGGGATACGCAGTATTTT.

The chain joins TRBV7-9 to TRBJ2-1, with 7 bases fitting TRBD2. The CDR3 has 13 amino acids. Looked up from germline, CDR1 is SEHNR and CDR2 is FQNEAQ (reference sequence). V dropped 5 bases and J dropped 5; count of bases not matched to a gene: 3. The DNA of the CDR3 is TGTGCCAGCAGCCCCGGACTAGACAATGAGCAGTTCTTC. Protein product: CASSPGLDNEQFF.

The chain carries TRBV7-3 and TRBJ2-3, with 8 bases lining up with TRBD2. Germline V CDR1 and CDR2: SGHTA, FQGTGA. The CDR3 has 16 amino acids. J gave up 2 bases and V 5 bases, and 9 bases lay outside the gene matches. CDR3 DNA: TGTGCCAGCAGCAAACGGGGGGGCGCAAACACAGATACGCAGTATTTT. Translating gives CASSKRGGANTDTQYF.

The chain links TRBV3-1 (or the pseudogene TRBV3-2) to TRBJ2-3; D is undetermined. V was clipped by 3 bases and J by 3 bases, with 10 bases between them. CDR1 LGHDT and CDR2 YNNKEL come from the germline V gene (reference sequence). The CDR3 spans 14 residues. In DNA form, the CDR3 reads TGTGCCAGCAGCCAGCTGATCACTACAGATACGCAGTATTTT. Its protein product is CASSQLITTDTQYF.

The chain joins TRBV28 to TRBJ2-1, with 14 bases aligning to TRBD2. V dropped 8 bases and J dropped 0; count of bases not matched to a gene: 12. The length of the CDR3 is 19 residues. Per the germline V gene, CDR1 is MDHEN and CDR2 is SYDVKM. The CDR3 nucleotides are TGTGCCAGCCTACCGGGACTAGCGGGAGAGCCCAGCTCCTACAATGAGCAGTTCTTC. As protein: CASLPGLAGEPSSYNEQFF.

The gene calls are TRBV6-2 or TRBV6-3 and TRBJ1-5; D possibly corresponds to TRBD1 (6 bases). V lost 5 bases and J 0 bases, leaving 23 bases between the germline ends. This CDR3 region has 19 residues. Germline loops: CDR1 MNHEY, CDR2 SVGEGT. CDR3 in amino acids: CASSTGGARGRYSNQPQHF. CDR3 in DNA: TGTGCCAGCAGTACCGGGGGGGCGCGGGGCCGATATAGCAATCAGCCCCAGCATTTT.

This sequence joins TRBV28 and TRBJ1-2, with 7 bases fitting TRBD1. The CDR3 extends over 13 amino acids. Germline V CDR1 and CDR2: MDHEN, SYDVKM. CDR3 loop: CATLGGLIYGYTF. For the CDR3, the DNA is TGTGCAACCTTAGGGGGCTTAATCTATGGCTACACCTTC.

This clone was recorded only once. V is TRBV6-2 or TRBV6-3 and J is TRBJ1-1, with 7 bases matching TRBD1. Germline assignment: CDR1 MNHEY and CDR2 SVGEGT. J was trimmed by 8 bases and V by 5 bases; bases with no gene match: 11. The CDR3 contains 14 residues. The CDR3 DNA follows: TGTGCCAGCAGTCGACAGGGATCCCACGGCGAAGCTTTCTTT. Residues: CASSRQGSHGEAFF.

The chain links TRBV4-3 to TRBJ1-2; TRBD1 matches at 7 bases. Trimming removed 1 base from V and 3 bases from J; junction bases left unmatched: 8. The CDR3 extends over 16 amino acids. CDR1 is LGHNA and CDR2 is YSLEER in the germline V gene. Here the CDR3 DNA reads TGCGCCAGCAGCCAAGGAATCGCAGGGGGATACTATGGCTACACCTTC. Translated: CASSQGIAGGYYGYTF.

This chain uses TRBV5-1 with TRBJ2-7, with 14 bases matching TRBD2. J was trimmed by 5 bases and V by 4 bases; bases with no gene match: 11. The length of the CDR3 is 17 residues. Germline lookup yields CDR1 SGHRS and CDR2 YFSETQ. In DNA, the CDR3 is TGCGCCAGCAGCGCTACTGGGACTAGCGGGAGTCCCCACGAGCAGTACTTC. Protein product: CASSATGTSGSPHEQYF.

The rearrangement links TRBV6-5 to TRBJ1-4, with D uncertain. The CDR3 is 14 residues long. Germline loops: CDR1 MNHEY, CDR2 SVGAGI. V was shortened by 5 bases and J by 0 bases, with 7 bases between the two germline ends. The CDR3 is CASSRRATNEKLFF. The CDR3 DNA reads as TGTGCCAGCAGTCGACGGGCAACTAATGAAAAACTGTTTTTT.

The chain carries TRBV28 and TRBJ2-2; a possible D gene is TRBD2 (6 bases). The germline gives CDR1 MDHEN, CDR2 SYDVKM. V gave up 6 bases and J gave up 7 bases, with 15 bases separating them. The CDR3 is made up of 14 amino acids. The CDR3 DNA is TGTGCCAGCAGCGGACTAAACCCTAACGGGGAGCTGTTTTTT. Amino acid sequence: CASSGLNPNGELFF.

The chain recombines TRBV3-1 (or the pseudogene TRBV3-2) with TRBJ2-1; unclear D gene. The CDR3 is 13 amino acids. V was cut by 1 base and J by 9 bases, with 10 bases left in between. Germline CDR1 LGHDT, CDR2 YNNKEL (reference sequence). The CDR3 sequence: CASSQAPPGEQFF. The CDR3 DNA follows: TGTGCCAGCAGCCAAGCCCCCCCGGGTGAGCAGTTCTTC.